What follows describes a single T cell receptor (beta chain). This sample is part of a study of T-cell reconstitution after alpha-beta-depleted transplantation in children. Unique molecular identifiers were built into the TCRbeta library. Each CDR3 protein gets one entry after TCRdb re-called the PCR reads with MiXCR. The sample holds roughly 500,000 distinct CDR3 sequences, around 13% seen once. Germline CDR1 reads DFQATT; CDR2 reads SNEGSKA (reference sequence). Losses at the gene ends were 5 bases for V and 5 bases for J; bases not matched to a gene: 10. This CDR3 contains 17 residues. This sequence joins TRBV20-1 and TRBJ2-3; 16 bases are shared with TRBD2. The sequence was obtained from a human donor who donated a stem cell graft to a child with combined immunodeficiency. The specimen comprised PBMCs from the stem cell graft donor, sampled from the stem cell graft. In nucleotides, the CDR3 is TGCAGTGCTGAGGGGGGACTAGCGGGAGGGTTCGGAGATACGCAGTATTTT. Translated: CSAEGGLAGGFGDTQYF.